The following is a T cell receptor (beta chain) sequence with its context. Ten or more counts support this clonotype. This receptor's antigen is unknown. No base quality values were provided; no much bigger clone lies one nucleotide off. This specimen comes from a study of T cells in Graves' hyperthyroidism and ophthalmopathy (dated by TCRdb to the late 2010s). Concerning the study at large: Peripheral blood samples were taken at initial diagnosis, before any treatment was given. In about 6 Graves' hyperthyroidism patients, the study also compared T-cell repertoires from thyroid tissue with T-cell repertoires from blood. The approximately 90 discovery patients were divided at random into training and test sets in a 7:3 ratio. To identify distinguishing TCR V-J signatures, a discovery cohort of 95 to 100 patients was used, comprising 40 to 45 with Graves' ophthalmopathy and about 59 with stable Graves' hyperthyroidism. Prospective prediction of ophthalmopathy was tested in an independent validation cohort of 18 to 20 hyperthyroidism patients and around 16 patients who later progressed to ophthalmopathy. TCR Vbeta CDR3 sequencing of 130 to 150 peripheral blood samples (around 45 ophthalmopathy, roughly 72 hyperthyroidism and some 17 progressor patients) is reported in the paper. After blood sampling, hyperthyroidism patients were treated with methimazole at a starting dose of 30 mg daily, and ophthalmopathy patients were treated with high-dose intravenous methylprednisolone.

Graves' hyperthyroidism was defined as stable when no progression to ophthalmopathy occurred over 18 months of follow-up. Hyperthyroidism patients were aged 18 to 65 years and newly diagnosed, with disease duration of less than 2 months. Exclusion was applied to patients with uncontrolled infections, other autoimmune diseases, pregnancy or lactation. Diagnoses were based on clinical symptoms, serum thyroxine and TRAb, thyroid ultrasound and orbital computed tomography. PBMCs were isolated from more than 9 ml of fresh peripheral blood by Ficoll-Paque density gradient centrifugation. Total RNA was extracted using Trizol reagent, and RNA quality was assessed on an Agilent 2100 Bioanalyzer. Amplification of TCR beta CDR3 regions was carried out from RNA transcripts. The TCR CDR3 was subjected to a first round of RT-PCR using the HTBI primer set and the Qiagen OneStep RT-PCR kit. A second multiplex PCR round built the libraries, followed by size selection and purification. Paired-end sequencing of the libraries was performed with 100 bp reads on an Illumina HiSeq2000. The authors' analysis ran thus. Raw data were processed with SOAPnuke, discarding reads with adapters, uncalled bases, mean Phred below 15, or no exact constant-primer or identifier match. COPE v1.2.5 was used to merge the high-quality paired reads, and each unique nucleotide sequence was defined as a clonotype. MiTCR v1.1 was used to align clonotypes to the IMGT TRBV, TRBD and TRBJ reference segments. Only V-J combinations with frequency above 0.0001, covering about 99% of repertoires, were analysed. The TCS score was defined as F50 (clonal expansion) divided by E x V (chaos), with BLOSUM62-based TCRdist calculated between CDR3 peptides within each V-J. Welch's t-statistics and random forest reduced 450 to 600 V-J features to 10 to 15, which were used in a naive Bayes classifier (R e1071). TCRdb trimmed public reads at Q25 via fastp, called clones via MiXCR and kept in-frame beta chains. Records with the same CDR3 protein are collapsed into one entry carrying the most frequent genes and DNA. The V and J calls and clone size come from TCRdb's table, not from the authors' own analysis. The sample table lists under 350,000 distinct CDR3 sequences, roughly 13% of them with a count of one. Around 8% of the sample is taken by the ten largest.

On the study overall, not on this receptor specifically: Most expanded thyroid clonotypes (frequency above 0.001) were also detected in blood, a finding suggesting that blood repertoires may reflect thyroid immune responses. In validation, progression to ophthalmopathy was predicted by the model with nearly 71% sensitivity and just over 72% specificity, a median of approximately 6.5 months before onset. No statistical method was used to fix the sample size in advance, and group allocation was not hidden from the investigators. A 13 V-J signature model separated ophthalmopathy from stable hyperthyroidism, with roughly 88% sensitivity and about 81% specificity in cross-validation and 80%/75% in testing.

What was sequenced was blood. This clonotype originated in a woman aged 40 to 49 with Graves' hyperthyroidism.

The CDR3 region has the sequence CASSPEQSPVTEAFF. Here is the DNA: TGTGCCAGCAGCCCGGAACAGAGCCCGGTAACTGAAGCTTTCTTT. This chain is built from TRBV11-3 and TRBJ1-1; the D gene identity is not certain. Counted from cysteine to phenylalanine, this CDR3 has 15 amino acids. Here the CDR3 DNA is all that survives: 45 bases in frame from base 1. The V end loses 5 bases and the J end loses 5 bases, and a stretch of 18 bases separates them. The germline V gene supplies CDR1 SGHNT and CDR2 YENEEA.